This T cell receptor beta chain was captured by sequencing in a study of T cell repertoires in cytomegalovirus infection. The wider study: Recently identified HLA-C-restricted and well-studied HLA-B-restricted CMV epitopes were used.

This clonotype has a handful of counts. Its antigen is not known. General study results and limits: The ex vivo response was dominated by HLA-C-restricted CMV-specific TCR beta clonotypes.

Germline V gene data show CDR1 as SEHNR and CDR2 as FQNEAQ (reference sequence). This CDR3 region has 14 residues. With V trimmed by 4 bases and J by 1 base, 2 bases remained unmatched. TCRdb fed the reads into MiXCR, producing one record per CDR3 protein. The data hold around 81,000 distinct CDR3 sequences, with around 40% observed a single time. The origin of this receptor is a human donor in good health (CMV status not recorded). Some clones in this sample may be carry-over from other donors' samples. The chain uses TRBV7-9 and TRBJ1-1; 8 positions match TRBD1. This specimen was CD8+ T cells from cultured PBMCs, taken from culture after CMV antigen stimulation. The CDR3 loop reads CASSSGTGNTEAFF. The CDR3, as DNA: TGTGCCAGCAGCTCCGGGACAGGGAACACTGAAGCTTTCTTT.